This T cell receptor beta chain was found in a study of T cells in Graves' hyperthyroidism and ophthalmopathy. As for the study in general: Initial diagnosis, before any treatment, was when peripheral blood was collected. Study outcomes and limitations: In the analysis, a 13 V-J model separated ophthalmopathy from stable hyperthyroidism. Blood also showed most of the thyroid clonotypes that were expanded above 0.001.

Germline V CDR1 and CDR2: SGHVS, FQNEAQ. Trimming took off 5 bases at V and 0 bases at J, with 17 bases between the two ends. This CDR3 has 16 amino acids. RNA transcripts were the template for amplifying TCR beta CDR3 regions. RT-PCR in the first round (using the HTBI primer set) targeted the TCR CDR3. TCRdb re-derived calls from the multiplex PCR reads in MiXCR, one entry per CDR3 protein. Of around 300,000 distinct CDR3 sequences listed, roughly 15% are singletons. This clonotype has only a few counts. Its specificity is not known. This chain links TRBV7-8 with TRBJ2-7; perhaps TRBD1 as D (5 bases). Sequenced material: blood. The clonotype comes from a middle-aged woman with Graves' ophthalmopathy. The DNA of the CDR3 is TGTGCCAGCAGCCCAAGAGACAGACGGGCCTCCTACGAGCAGTACTTC. Protein product: CASSPRDRRASYEQYF.